The sequence of this TCR beta chain was determined in a study of cytomegalovirus exposure and HLA in healthy donors. Study-wide results and limits: Several of the most significant clusters were apparently associated with common viral pathogens in a later analysis. With DRB1 most and HLA-C fewest, TCR association rates differed between HLA loci in a later analysis.

Use of 60 Vbeta and 13 Jbeta primers characterized the PCR. TCRdb keeps only in-frame clones here, not all; method: immunoSEQ multiplex PCR. The data contain some 120,000 clones, around 72% of them seen just once; the ten biggest clones take up around 9.1%. Comment on this clone: Its antigen remains unknown.

This CDR3 contains 15 residues. The ends were cut back, 2 bases at V and 6 bases at J, with 12 bases in the middle. CDR1 is SGHNT and CDR2 is YYREEE in the germline V gene (reference sequence). In nominal health when sampled, donors likely had unrecorded immune exposures nonetheless. This TCR was recovered from a woman in her fifties or sixties in good health and CMV-seropositive. V gene TRBV5-4 combines with J gene TRBJ2-6; possible D gene TRBD1, 6 bases. The specimen sequenced was PBMCs. The CDR3 nucleotides read TGTGCCAGCAGCTTACAGGGTTCCGAGGCCAACGTCCTGACTTTC. It specifies CASSLQGSEANVLTF.